This record covers a single T cell receptor (beta chain). Its antigen is as yet unknown. CDR1 and CDR2 from the germline V gene are MNHEY and SMNVEV (reference sequence). V lost 9 bases and J lost 0, with 20 bases in between. The CDR3 spans 16 residues. This sample was included in a study of T cell repertoires and HLA-DP antigens. Negative selection yielded untouched CD4+ T cells of average approximately 98% purity. The table came from immunoSEQ multiplex PCR; TCRdb's copy has only in-frame clones and leaves some out. The sample records some 89,000 clones, 86% being singletons. Sequenced sample: CD4+ T cells from PBMCs. The clonotype comes from a man between 45 and 60 years old in good health and CMV-seronegative. The chain employs TRBV27 and TRBJ1-1, with TRBD1 as a possible D gene (5 bases). The CDR3 nucleotides are TGTGCCAGTAAGACAAATGTTGGGGGTTTGAACACTGAAGCTTTCTTT. Protein product: CASKTNVGGLNTEAFF.